The clone carrying this T cell receptor (beta chain) was seen many times. Its antigen is not known. This entry comes from a study of spatial heterogeneity in lung cancer. Study-level information: Consistent detection of more beta-chain than alpha-chain sequences was observed. Combinations of a unique TCR and a UMI were tallied in raw reads, and on average each appeared more than ten times. Study-level findings and limits: There were more appearances of ubiquitous expanded tumor TCRs in blood at resection than at follow-up.

Time point reported: sample taken at primary tumor resection. No cells were sorted before sequencing. The whole RNA sequenced was extracted from tumor, nontumor lung or frozen PBMC. Samples came from roughly 72 TRACERx patients with untreated early-stage lung cancer. Looked up from germline, CDR1 is SGHRS and CDR2 is YFSETQ. Trimming took 1 base from V and 3 from J, leaving 10 bases between them. This CDR3 is built from 14 residues. TCRdb re-called the 5' RACE reads through MiXCR, storing one row per CDR3 protein. The sample shows about 48,000 distinct CDR3 sequences, under 6% of them seen only once. This clonotype originated in a male donor with early-stage non-small cell lung cancer. Material: PBMCs, obtained at surgery. The rearrangement uses TRBV5-1 and TRBJ1-1; no clear D gene. This chain's CDR3 is CASSLLVGDTEAFF. CDR3 nucleotides: TGCGCCAGCAGCTTGTTAGTAGGCGACACTGAAGCTTTCTTT.